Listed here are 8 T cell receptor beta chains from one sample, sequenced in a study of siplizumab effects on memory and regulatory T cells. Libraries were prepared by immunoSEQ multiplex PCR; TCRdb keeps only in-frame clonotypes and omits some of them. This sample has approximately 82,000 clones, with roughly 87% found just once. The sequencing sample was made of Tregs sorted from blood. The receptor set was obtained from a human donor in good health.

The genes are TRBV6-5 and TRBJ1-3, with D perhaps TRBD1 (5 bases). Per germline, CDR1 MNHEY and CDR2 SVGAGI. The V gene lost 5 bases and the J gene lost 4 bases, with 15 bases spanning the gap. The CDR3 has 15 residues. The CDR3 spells CASSVGVTPGNTIYF. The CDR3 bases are TGTGCCAGCAGTGTAGGGGTTACACCCGGAAACACCATATATTTT.

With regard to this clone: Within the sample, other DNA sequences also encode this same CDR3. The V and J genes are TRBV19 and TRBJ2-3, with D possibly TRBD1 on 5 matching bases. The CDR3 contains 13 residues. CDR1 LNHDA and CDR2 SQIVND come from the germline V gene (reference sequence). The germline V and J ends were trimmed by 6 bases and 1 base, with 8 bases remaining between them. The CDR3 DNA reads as TGTGCCAGTAGACTCAGGGGCACAGATACGCAGTATTTT. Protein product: CASRLRGTDTQYF.

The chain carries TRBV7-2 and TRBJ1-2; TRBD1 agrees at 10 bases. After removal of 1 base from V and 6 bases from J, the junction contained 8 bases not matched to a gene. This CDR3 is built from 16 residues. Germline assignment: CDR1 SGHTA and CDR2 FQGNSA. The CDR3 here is CASSLVATGGQDGYTF. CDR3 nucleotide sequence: TGTGCCAGCAGCTTAGTTGCGACAGGGGGCCAGGATGGCTACACCTTC.

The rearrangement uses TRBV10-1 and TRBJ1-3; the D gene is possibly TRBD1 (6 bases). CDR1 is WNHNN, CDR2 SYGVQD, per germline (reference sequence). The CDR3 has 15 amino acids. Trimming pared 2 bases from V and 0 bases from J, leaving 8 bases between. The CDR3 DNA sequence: TGCGCCAGCAGTGAGGGACAGAGCTCTGGAAACACCATATATTTT. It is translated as CASSEGQSSGNTIYF.

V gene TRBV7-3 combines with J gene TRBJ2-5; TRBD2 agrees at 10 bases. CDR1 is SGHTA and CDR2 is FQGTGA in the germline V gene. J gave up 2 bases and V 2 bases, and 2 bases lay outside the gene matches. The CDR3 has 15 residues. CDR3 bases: TGTGCCAGCAGCTTACGAGCGGGGGGGCAAGAGACCCAGTACTTC. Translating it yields CASSLRAGGQETQYF. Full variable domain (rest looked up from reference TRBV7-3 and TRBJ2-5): GAGVSQTPSNKVTEKGKYVELRCDPISGHTALYWYRQSLGQGPEFLIYFQGTGAADDSGLPNDRFFAVRPEGSVSTLKIQRTERGDSAVYLCASSLRAGGQETQYFGPGTRLLVL.

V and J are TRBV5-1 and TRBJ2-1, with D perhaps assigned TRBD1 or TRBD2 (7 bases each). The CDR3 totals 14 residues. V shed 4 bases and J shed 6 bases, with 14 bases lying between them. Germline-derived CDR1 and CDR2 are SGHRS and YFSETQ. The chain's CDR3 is CASSPGGQTNEQFF. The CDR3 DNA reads TGCGCCAGCAGCCCGGGGGGACAGACCAATGAGCAGTTCTTC.

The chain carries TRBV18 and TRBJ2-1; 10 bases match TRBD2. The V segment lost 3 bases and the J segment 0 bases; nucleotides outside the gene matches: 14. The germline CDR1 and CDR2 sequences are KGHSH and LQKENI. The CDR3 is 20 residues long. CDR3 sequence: CASSPGRLAGALSSYNEQFF. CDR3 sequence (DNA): TGTGCCAGCTCACCTGGTAGGCTAGCGGGGGCCCTGAGCTCCTACAATGAGCAGTTCTTC.

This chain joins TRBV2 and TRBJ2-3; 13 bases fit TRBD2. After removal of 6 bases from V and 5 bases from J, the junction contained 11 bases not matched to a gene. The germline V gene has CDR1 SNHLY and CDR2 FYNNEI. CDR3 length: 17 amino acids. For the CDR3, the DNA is TGTGCCAGCAGACTAGCGGGGGGGCGATTCGGGAGAGATACGCAGTATTTT. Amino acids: CASRLAGGRFGRDTQYF.